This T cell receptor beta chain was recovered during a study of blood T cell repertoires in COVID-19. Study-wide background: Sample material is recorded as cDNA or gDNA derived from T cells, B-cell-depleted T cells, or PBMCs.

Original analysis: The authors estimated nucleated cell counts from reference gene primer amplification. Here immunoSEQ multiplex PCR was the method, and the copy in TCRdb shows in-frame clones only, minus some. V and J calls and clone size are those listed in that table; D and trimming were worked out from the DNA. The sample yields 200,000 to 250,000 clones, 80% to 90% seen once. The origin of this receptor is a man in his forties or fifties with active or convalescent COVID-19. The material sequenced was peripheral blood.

CDR3 in DNA: TGCAGCGTCCATCGGGAATGGGATTACACAGATACGCAGTATTTT. As protein: CSVHREWDYTDTQYF. The genes are TRBV29-1 and TRBJ2-3, with D maybe TRBD2 (5 bases). V was shortened by 6 bases and J by 2 bases, with 18 bases between the two germline ends. The CDR3 consists of 15 residues. The germline V gene has CDR1 SQVTM and CDR2 ANQGSEA.